The source of this T cell receptor (beta chain) is a study of TIL therapy for anti-PD-1-resistant metastatic lung cancer listed by TCRdb under 2021. At the level of the whole study: Before any PD-1/PD-L1 blockade was given, tumors were harvested, nivolumab was then administered, and patients who progressed went on to receive lymphodepletion, an infusion of expanded TIL, and IL-2. Enrolled patients had a median age of 54 years (range about 35-80) and a median tumor PD-L1 proportion score of less than 7.5%. The cohort was composed predominantly of lung adenocarcinoma, with a handful of EGFR-mutant and two ALK-rearranged tumors included, and half of patients were identified as current or former smokers. Across the cohort, whole-exome sequencing showed a median non-synonymous tumor mutation burden of under 1.8 mutations per megabase. Tumor and peripheral blood T cell receptor beta sequencing was used to track clonotypes across tumor, expanded TIL product and serial blood samples. Overall results and qualifications from the work: The cohort was highly selected, with more treatment-naive, never-smoker and oncogene-addicted patients than typical, limiting generalizability. Clonotypes from the infused TIL partially replaced the baseline peripheral repertoire and then declined over months, and persistence showed no apparent association with response. The study protocol defined all tumor marker inferences as exploratory.

This clone was detected only once. This clone's antigen is unknown. No base-level quality is on record; no much larger clone is a single base apart. Taken from the germline V gene, the CDR1 and CDR2 loops are LGHNA and YNFKEQ. The CDR3 has 15 amino acids, counting the end cysteine and phenylalanine. The kept DNA is CDR3 alone, 45 bases in frame from the first base. Trimming accounts for 1 base at V and 8 bases at J, while the number of junction bases matched to no gene is 7. TCR beta CDR3 regions were amplified from genomic DNA by bias-controlled multiplex PCR with the immunoSEQ v3 hsTCRB kit. An Illumina NextSeq 500 was used to sequence the TCR libraries, reaching some 2 million read pairs at survey level or 5-6 million at deep level. Per the source publication's procedure: Clonality was reported by immunoSEQ Analyzer software, which also assigned V, D and J genes and filtered out non-productive sequences. Repertoires of infused TIL and blood were compared using productive Simpson clonality and the Morisita overlap index of productive TRB rearrangements. For each clone in blood, the absolute clonotype count was estimated by multiplying the lymphocyte count by the CD3+ fraction and by the clone's productive frequency. The clones in this table, taken by TCRdb from immuneACCESS, are in-frame only. Not every clone is retained; where verified, under half of the shortfall comes from an unresolved V gene, and the cause of the rest is unknown. V and J calls plus clone size are reproduced from that table; the DNA served to infer D and trimming. The sample records approximately 53,000 clones, 79% of which are singletons. More than 4.5% of the sample rests with the top ten.

Read against the paper, the sample's time point label means: pre-treatment sample, taken before nivolumab and TIL therapy. Adults with stage 4 NSCLC were enrolled in a dual-center phase I trial from 2017 to early 2020. The samples were obtained from a phase I trial that was single-arm and open-label and tested tumor-infiltrating lymphocyte therapy combined with nivolumab in advanced non-small cell lung cancer. Blood mononuclear cells from EDTA tubes were separated on a Ficoll gradient and snap-frozen as pellets, and DNA was extracted from the cells using a Qiagen mini-prep kit. This clonotype was obtained from a woman aged 30 to 85 with non-small cell lung cancer. Here the sequenced sample was blood, taken at baseline. The chain is encoded by TRBV4-2 joined to TRBJ2-4; a stretch of 8 junction bases matches TRBD2. The DNA sequence follows: TGTGCCAGCAGCCAAGCGACGGGGGGGCCTGACATTCAGTACTTC. This translates into CASSQATGGPDIQYF.